This T cell receptor beta chain was profiled in a study of cytotoxic CD8 clonotypes in ibrutinib-treated CLL. Findings and caveats of the study: Public clonotypes occurred uncommonly; on treatment, they contracted or remained stable. Ibrutinib response saw clonality rise, and progression saw it return toward baseline.

Trimming cost V 6 bases and J 6 bases; bases outside gene matches: 4. Germline V gene data show CDR1 as SEHNR and CDR2 as FQNEAQ (reference sequence). CDR3 length equals 12 residues. With respect to this clone: Its antigen is currently unknown.

Clones were read by immunoSEQ multiplex PCR, and TCRdb kept only the in-frame ones, dropping some. The repertoire holds around 130,000 clones, with approximately 80% as singletons. The TCR comes from a human donor with chronic lymphocytic leukemia. The chain joins TRBV7-9 to TRBJ2-7, with TRBD2 matching over 8 bases. This sample comprised PBMCs, obtained after 24 months of ibrutinib treatment. CDR3 sequence reads: CASSPGGTEQYF. The CDR3 DNA is TGTGCCAGCAGTCCGGGGGGGACCGAGCAGTACTTC. The complete variable domain, with remaining parts taken from reference TRBV7-9 and TRBJ2-7, reads DTGVSQNPRHKITKRGQNVTFRCDPISEHNRLYWYRQTLGQGPEFLTYFQNEAQLEKSRLLSDRFSAERPKGSFSTLEIQRTEQGDSAMYLCASSPGGTEQYFGPGTRLTVT.